The 30 T cell receptor beta chains listed next were all sequenced from one sample in a study of early T cells in non-severe SARS-CoV-2 infection. TCRdb re-derived calls from the 5' RACE reads in MiXCR, one entry per CDR3 protein. The table has more than 90,000 distinct CDR3 sequences, more than 9.5% seen once. The sample comprised whole blood. These TCRs come from an adult who was a healthcare worker with PCR-confirmed SARS-CoV-2 infection or an uninfected control (not recorded which).

This rearrangement joins TRBV5-1 to TRBJ2-7; D is possibly TRBD1 (5 bases). The CDR3 loop spans 13 amino acids. V lost 4 bases, J lost 4 bases, and 12 bases lay in between. Germline V gene data show CDR1 as SGHRS and CDR2 as YFSETQ. DNA for the CDR3: TGCGCCAGCAGCAGCCAAGGGGTTTACGAGCAGTACTTC. Its protein is CASSSQGVYEQYF.

This clonotype showed up just a few times. This rearrangement joins TRBV12-3 or TRBV12-4 to TRBJ1-1, with unresolved D. The V end lost 5 bases, the J end lost 5 bases, and 15 bases lay between the germline ends. The CDR3 sequence is 14 residues long. For the CDR3, the DNA is TGTGCCAGCAGTCTCTCCGGGGTGCGGACTGAAGCTTTCTTT. Encoded protein: CASSLSGVRTEAFF.

This clonotype turned up a few times. The V call is TRBV18, the J call TRBJ1-1; D gene unclear. The germline gives CDR1 KGHSH, CDR2 LQKENI. The CDR3 length is 16 residues. V lost 4 bases and J 4 bases, leaving 19 bases between the germline ends. The CDR3: CASSLDTSSRSTEAFF. The DNA for the CDR3 is TGTGCCAGCTCACTCGACACCTCTTCTAGGAGCACTGAAGCTTTCTTT. Complete variable domain (other parts from reference TRBV18 and TRBJ1-1): NAGVMQNPRHLVRRRGQEARLRCSPMKGHSHVYWYRQLPEEGLKFMVYLQKENIIDESGMPKERFSAEFPKEGPSILRIQQVVRGDSAAYFCASSLDTSSRSTEAFFGQGTRLTVV.

The gene calls are TRBV7-8 and TRBJ2-7, with TRBD2 matching over 12 bases. The CDR3 is 16 amino acids. Per germline, CDR1 SGHVS and CDR2 FQNEAQ. V lost 2 bases and J lost 6; bases outside the gene matches: 8. CDR3 nucleotides: TGTGCCAGCAGCTTACGTAGACTAGCGGGAGTACGCGAGCAGTACTTC. It yields the protein CASSLRRLAGVREQYF. Variable domain in full (rest from reference TRBV7-8 and TRBJ2-7): GAGVSQSPRYKVAKRGQDVALRCDPISGHVSLFWYQQALGQGPEFLTYFQNEAQLDKSGLPSDRFFAERPEGSVSTLKIQRTQQEDSAVYLCASSLRRLAGVREQYFGPGTRLTVT.

Ten or more counts support this clonotype. The V call is TRBV30, the J call TRBJ1-2, with 9 bases aligning to TRBD1. The CDR3 runs 13 residues. V lost 3 bases, J lost 6 bases, and 5 bases stayed unmatched. Per the germline V gene, CDR1 is GTSNPN and CDR2 is SVGIG (reference sequence). CDR3 in amino acids: CAWSIGQGNGYTF. The CDR3 coding sequence is TGTGCCTGGAGCATAGGACAGGGGAATGGCTACACCTTC.

This clonotype came up a few times. The chain combines TRBV28 with TRBJ2-7; D uncertain. The V gene lost 2 bases and the J gene lost 2 bases, with 7 bases spanning the gap. This CDR3 contains 13 residues. Germline loops: CDR1 MDHEN, CDR2 SYDVKM. CDR3: CASSLTETYEQYF. As DNA, the CDR3 is TGTGCCAGCAGTTTAACGGAAACCTACGAGCAGTACTTC.

This clonotype was counted at least ten times. The chain joins TRBV4-2 to TRBJ2-7; D might be TRBD1 (6 bases). This CDR3 is 16 amino acids long. Per the germline V gene, CDR1 is LGHNA and CDR2 is YNFKEQ. Between the trimmed V and J ends, which lost 1 base and 2 bases, there was a span of 15 bases. The CDR3 sequence: CASSQGRTVSTYEQYF. The CDR3 nucleotides read TGTGCCAGCAGCCAAGGAAGGACAGTCTCAACCTACGAGCAGTACTTC.

This clonotype has only a few counts. The chain links TRBV4-1 to TRBJ2-3; 7 nucleotides agree with TRBD1. V shed 4 bases and J 2 bases; nucleotides not matched to a gene: 9. Germline values: CDR1 MGHRA, CDR2 YSYEKL. This CDR3 contains 16 residues. The CDR3 region is CASSPLPGQITDTQYF. Written as DNA, the CDR3 is TGCGCCAGCAGCCCTCTTCCGGGACAGATCACAGATACGCAGTATTTT.

At least ten counts were recorded for this clonotype. V is TRBV29-1 and J is TRBJ2-5; D is unclear. V was trimmed by 4 bases and J by 5 bases, leaving 8 bases between them. Germline loops: CDR1 SQVTM, CDR2 ANQGSEA. The CDR3 totals 11 residues. In nucleotides, the CDR3 is TGCAGCGTTGGTGCCCGGGAGACCCAGTACTTC. Translated, it gives CSVGARETQYF.

The V call is TRBV29-1, the J call TRBJ2-3; 7 positions agree with TRBD2. V dropped 3 bases and J dropped 3; count of bases not matched to a gene: 12. The CDR3 is 16 amino acids. CDR1 is SQVTM and CDR2 is ANQGSEA in the germline V gene. The CDR3 reads CSVDHLRGRGTDTQYF. Written as DNA, the CDR3 is TGCAGCGTTGACCACCTACGAGGGAGGGGAACAGATACGCAGTATTTT.

This clonotype was detected many times. The chain joins TRBV19 to TRBJ1-1; 7 nucleotides line up with TRBD1. This CDR3 contains 14 residues. J gave up 1 base and V 7 bases, and 6 bases lay outside the gene matches. CDR1 is LNHDA and CDR2 is SQIVND in the germline V gene (reference sequence). The CDR3 loop reads CASNLRDRNTEAFF. As DNA, the CDR3 is TGTGCCAGTAATCTCCGGGACAGGAACACTGAAGCTTTCTTT.

This clonotype has ten or more counts. This rearrangement joins TRBV5-1 to TRBJ2-1, with D unclear. Germline CDR1 reads SGHRS; CDR2 reads YFSETQ. The CDR3 extends over 15 amino acids. Trimming shortened V by 4 bases and J by 0 bases, and 11 bases separated the two germline ends. Here the CDR3 reads CASSVAFDSYNEQFF. The CDR3, as DNA: TGCGCCAGCAGCGTTGCCTTCGACTCCTACAATGAGCAGTTCTTC.

The sample holds a few counts of this clonotype. The chain is built from TRBV29-1 and TRBJ1-2; D is uncertain. Trimming removed 6 bases at V and 8 bases at J, with 19 bases between. The V gene's germline CDR1 is SQVTM and CDR2 ANQGSEA. The length of the CDR3 is 13 residues. The CDR3 sequence: CSVHGQPPGGYTF. In DNA form, the CDR3 reads TGCAGCGTCCACGGCCAGCCCCCCGGAGGCTACACCTTC.

This clonotype has a handful of counts. The CDR3 is CASSVEGDSGNTIYF. CDR3 sequence (DNA): TGTGCCAGCAGCGTAGAGGGAGACTCTGGAAACACCATATATTTT. J is TRBJ1-3 and V is TRBV9, with D unresolved. Per the germline V gene, CDR1 is SGDLS and CDR2 is YYNGEE. The CDR3 runs to 15 residues. Trimming removed 0 bases from V and 0 bases from J, with 7 bases in between.

The chain joins TRBV19 to TRBJ1-2; weak D call: TRBD1 (6 bases). Germline loops: CDR1 LNHDA, CDR2 SQIVND (reference sequence). V was shortened by 6 bases and J by 8 bases, with 19 bases between the two germline ends. This CDR3 region has 14 residues. The CDR3 sequence is CASRTSGGARGYTF. In nucleotides, the CDR3 is TGTGCCAGTAGGACATCTGGGGGCGCGAGGGGCTACACCTTC.

This clonotype was observed a few times. The gene calls are TRBV7-2 and TRBJ2-1; 9 bases line up with TRBD2. The CDR3 is made up of 14 amino acids. Germline trimming cut 1 base from V and 6 bases from J; bases unmatched to any gene: 1. Germline V gene sequence: CDR1 SGHTA, CDR2 FQGNSA. The CDR3 spells CASSLEREANEQFF. As DNA, the CDR3 is TGTGCCAGCAGCTTAGAGCGGGAGGCCAATGAGCAGTTCTTC.

The CDR3 coding sequence is TGCAGTGCCTACAGTAGGCAAGAGACCCAGTACTTC. Protein sequence: CSAYSRQETQYF. The chain combines TRBV20-1 with TRBJ2-5; no clear D. The germline V gene encodes CDR1 DFQATT and CDR2 SNEGSKA (reference sequence). This CDR3 spans 12 amino acids. V dropped 6 bases and J dropped 2 bases, with 10 bases sitting between them.

This clonotype occurred a few times. The chain recombines TRBV7-9 with TRBJ2-3; 9 nucleotides align to TRBD1. V was pared by 4 bases and J by 1 base, with 9 bases of the junction left unmatched. The germline V gene has CDR1 SEHNR and CDR2 FQNEAQ (reference sequence). The CDR3 extends over 17 amino acids. The CDR3 sequence: CASSWYGQGQRTDTQYF. The CDR3 DNA reads TGTGCCAGCAGCTGGTACGGACAGGGGCAACGCACAGATACGCAGTATTTT.

The chain combines TRBV7-8 with TRBJ2-5; 8 bases agree with TRBD1. J was trimmed by 5 bases and V by 1 base; bases with no gene match: 9. CDR1 and CDR2 (germline): SGHVS, FQNEAQ. The CDR3 is made up of 16 amino acids. In nucleotides, the CDR3 is TGTGCCAGCAGCTTAGAGCACCAGGGGGCTCGGGAGACCCAGTACTTC. Protein product: CASSLEHQGARETQYF.

This clonotype was seen a few times. For the CDR3, the DNA is TGTGCCAGCAGTAGACAGGGTTCGAATGAAAAACTGTTTTTT. Its protein product is CASSRQGSNEKLFF. V and J are TRBV6-5 and TRBJ1-4; 7 bases align to TRBD1. Germline loops: CDR1 MNHEY, CDR2 SVGAGI. V lost 5 bases and J lost 5; bases outside the gene matches: 5. The CDR3 consists of 14 residues.

This chain uses TRBV28 with TRBJ2-7; 12 positions match TRBD2. The ends lost 5 bases at V and 4 bases at J; junction bases unmatched: 3. Germline-derived CDR1 and CDR2 are MDHEN and SYDVKM. The CDR3 totals 14 residues. The CDR3 sequence: CASSATSGRYEQYF. The CDR3 DNA sequence: TGTGCCAGCAGTGCCACTAGCGGGAGGTACGAGCAGTACTTC.

As for this clonotype: This may come from a read error, since a much larger clone is one base off. The chain uses TRBV7-8 and TRBJ2-5; D uncertain. The germline V gene encodes CDR1 SGHVS and CDR2 FQNEAQ. The CDR3 has 15 residues. The chain's CDR3 is CACSHSRAVLGTQYF. In DNA, the CDR3 is TGTGCCTGCAGCCACAGTCGAGCAGTCCTAGGGACCCAGTACTTC.

The sample holds many counts of this clonotype. This sequence joins TRBV30 and TRBJ1-1; 8 bases match TRBD1. This CDR3 has 14 residues. CDR1 is GTSNPN and CDR2 is SVGIG in the germline V gene (reference sequence). After removal of 4 bases from V and 1 base from J, the junction contained 5 bases not matched to a gene. Here the CDR3 DNA reads TGTGCCTGGAAGCCCGACAGGGGGAACACTGAAGCTTTCTTT. Translating it yields CAWKPDRGNTEAFF.

This clonotype was seen only a few times. This chain uses TRBV6-5 with TRBJ1-4; D is undetermined. Germline CDR1 MNHEY, CDR2 SVGAGI. V shed 0 bases and J shed 7 bases, with 9 bases lying between them. This CDR3 has 14 residues. CDR3 in amino acids: CASSYSEGIEKLFF. The DNA of the CDR3 is TGTGCCAGCAGTTACTCAGAAGGGATTGAAAAACTGTTTTTT.

In DNA, the CDR3 is TGTGCCAGCAGTTACGCGACTAGCGGGAGAGCTGGCTACAATGAGCAGTTCTTC. Protein product: CASSYATSGRAGYNEQFF. This chain uses TRBV6-5 with TRBJ2-1, with 12 bases that match TRBD2. This CDR3 region has 18 residues. Per germline, CDR1 MNHEY and CDR2 SVGAGI. The trim removed 2 bases at V and 3 bases at J, leaving 8 bases unmatched.

In this sample, this clonotype turned up a few times. The chain is built from TRBV25-1 and TRBJ1-1; D is perhaps TRBD1 (5 bases). This CDR3 has 17 amino acids. The germline V gene encodes CDR1 MGHDK and CDR2 SYGVNS. V lost 6 bases and J 0 bases, leaving 20 bases between the germline ends. The CDR3 here is CASRATAGTGMNTEAFF. CDR3 DNA: TGTGCCAGCAGGGCGACAGCAGGTACGGGCATGAACACTGAAGCTTTCTTT.

The chain combines TRBV11-3 with TRBJ2-3; TRBD1 matches at 8 bases. The J segment lost 2 bases and the V segment lost 5 bases, leaving 6 bases of the junction unmatched. Germline CDR1 and CDR2: SGHNT and YENEEA. The length of the CDR3 is 15 residues. CDR3 loop: CASSITGGTTDTQYF. In DNA, the CDR3 is TGTGCCAGCAGCATAACAGGGGGGACCACAGATACGCAGTATTTT.

This chain joins TRBV7-9 and TRBJ2-1; D might be TRBD1 (5 bases). Trimming pared 0 bases from V and 4 bases from J, leaving 10 bases between. This CDR3 is built from 15 residues. Germline V gene lookup returns CDR1 SEHNR and CDR2 FQNEAQ (reference sequence). The CDR3 DNA reads TGTGCCAGCAGCTTAGCTACAGGAGTATACAATGAGCAGTTCTTC. It yields the protein CASSLATGVYNEQFF.

There are many counts of this clonotype. The CDR3 here is CASSIRAENEQFF. In DNA form, the CDR3 reads TGTGCCAGTAGTATACGTGCAGAAAATGAGCAGTTCTTC. J is TRBJ2-1 and V is TRBV19, with D unresolved. Germline V gene lookup returns CDR1 LNHDA and CDR2 SQIVND (reference sequence). The CDR3 has 13 residues. Trimming shortened V by 2 bases and J by 7 bases, and 9 bases separated the two germline ends.

This clonotype was found a few times. This chain connects TRBV27 to TRBJ1-3; 9 bases are shared with TRBD1. This CDR3 has 15 amino acids. Germline V gene data show CDR1 as MNHEY and CDR2 as SMNVEV (reference sequence). V trimming: 4 bases; J trimming: 0 bases; junction bases outside the gene matches: 1. In DNA form, the CDR3 reads TGTGCCAGCAGTTGGACAGGGGACTCTGGAAACACCATATATTTT. Translation gives CASSWTGDSGNTIYF.